The 4 T cell receptor beta chains listed next were all sequenced from one sample in a study of tumor and adjacent non-tumor tissue in lung cancer. The library came from three nested PCR rounds adapted from ARM-PCR protocols. Each CDR3 protein is one row after TCRdb ran MiXCR on the multiplex PCR reads. The data show about 50,000 distinct CDR3 sequences, with 74% seen just once and around a quarter held by the top ten. No cell sorting was done before RNA was extracted from the tissue. This non-tumor lung sample came from over 3 cm beyond the tumor edge. Sequencing used distant non-tumor lung tissue. These TCRs come from a woman between 55 and 75 years old with non-small cell lung cancer.

The chain combines TRBV6-2 or TRBV6-3 with TRBJ2-1, with D unclear. The germline V and J ends were trimmed by 6 bases and 8 bases, with 20 bases remaining between them. CDR1 and CDR2 from the germline V gene are MNHEY and SVGEGT. CDR3 size: 15 residues. As DNA, the CDR3 is TGTGCCAGCAGCTCATCAGTGGGTAACCACGATGAGCAGTTCTTC. Amino acid sequence: CASSSSVGNHDEQFF.

A few counts support this clonotype. The V gene is TRBV23-1, the J gene TRBJ1-4; D is ambiguous. TRBV23-1 carries the ORF label, with uncertain function. V lost 8 bases and J 8 bases, leaving 12 bases between the germline ends. CDR3 size: 12 residues. CDR3 DNA: TGCGCCAGCCGAGGAGGAGGAGAAAAACTGTTTTTT. Protein sequence: CASRGGGEKLFF.

Worth noting for this clonotype: The junction and the germline gene differ at one end; a read error may be behind it. The V call is TRBV6-2 or TRBV6-3, the J call TRBJ2-3, with D maybe TRBD1 (5 bases). The CDR3 is 12 amino acids. Looked up from germline, CDR1 is MNHEY and CDR2 is SVGEGT. CDR3 sequence: CTSTDAAGTQYF. Here the CDR3 DNA reads TGTACCAGCACCGACGCCGCAGGGACGCAGTATTTT.

Remarks on this clonotype: Without the conserved terminal phenylalanine or tryptophan, this CDR3 likely stems from a read error. This chain joins TRBV7-8 and TRBJ1-2; maybe TRBD1 (6 bases). The V gene lost 0 bases and the J gene lost 10 bases, with 18 bases spanning the gap. The CDR3 is 15 residues long. Germline V CDR1 and CDR2: SGHVS, FQNEAQ. Written as DNA, the CDR3 is TGTGCCAGCAGCTTAGCTGAGGGGGGGGCAGGTGACTACACCATC. Translating gives CASSLAEGGAGDYTI.